The entry below describes one T cell receptor beta chain. What it binds is unknown. The table came from immunoSEQ multiplex PCR; TCRdb's copy has only in-frame clones and leaves some out. The sample lists under 150,000 clones; 85% to 95% were seen once. The entry originates in a study of T cell responses to AZD1222 COVID-19 vaccine. Study results and limitations: Only a handful of AZD1222 recipients, roughly six in all, had baseline seropositivity. White British people made up most donors, females outnumbered males, and clonal diversity was possibly underestimated.

The source was peripheral blood, collected on day 0 of AZD1222 vaccination. The receptor was derived from an adult in good health.

The CDR3 loop is CASSFSGGTYNEQFF. The CDR3 DNA reads as TGTGCCAGCAGTTTCTCCGGAGGAACCTACAATGAGCAGTTCTTC. The chain combines TRBV28 with TRBJ2-1; D is possibly TRBD2 (5 bases). Germline V gene lookup returns CDR1 MDHEN and CDR2 SYDVKM. This CDR3 region has 15 residues. V was clipped by 3 bases and J by 2 bases, with 11 bases between them.